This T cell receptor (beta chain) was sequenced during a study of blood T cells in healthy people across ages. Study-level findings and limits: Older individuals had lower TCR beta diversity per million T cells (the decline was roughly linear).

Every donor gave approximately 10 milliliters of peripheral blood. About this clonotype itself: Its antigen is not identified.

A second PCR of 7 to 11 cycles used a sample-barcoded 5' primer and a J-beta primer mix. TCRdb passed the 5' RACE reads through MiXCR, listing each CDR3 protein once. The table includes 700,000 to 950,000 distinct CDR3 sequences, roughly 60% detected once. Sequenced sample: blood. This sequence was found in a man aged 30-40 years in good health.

The CDR3 coding sequence is TGTGCCAGCAGATTCGCCATCTCTGGGGCCAACGTCCTGACTTTC. This gives the protein CASRFAISGANVLTF. This chain links TRBV7-2 with TRBJ2-6; no clear D. CDR3 size: 15 residues. Trimming took 6 bases from V and 0 from J, leaving 9 bases between them. Germline V gene data show CDR1 as SGHTA and CDR2 as FQGNSA.